This T cell receptor beta chain was recorded in a study of T cell changes during pregnancy in multiple sclerosis. Here immunoSEQ multiplex PCR was the method, and the copy in TCRdb shows in-frame clones only, minus some. The sample includes about 61,000 clones, about nine tenths of them seen just once. V was cut by 0 bases and J by 11 bases, with 14 bases left in between. CDR1 and CDR2 from the germline V gene are LGHNA and YNFKEQ. The CDR3 runs 14 residues. Only one count was recorded for this clone. The input for sequencing was peripheral blood, taken in the first trimester of pregnancy. The chain links TRBV4-2 to TRBJ1-5; D is possibly TRBD1 (6 bases). The receptor was derived from a female donor in good health, enrolled as a control in a pregnancy study. CDR3 amino acids: CASSQDQGPAAQHF. CDR3 in DNA: TGTGCCAGCAGCCAAGATCAGGGGCCGGCGGCCCAGCATTTT.